These 18 T cell receptor beta chains share one sample of origin, sequenced in a study of blood T cell repertoires in COVID-19. Sequencing was performed with immunoSEQ multiplex PCR; in TCRdb, only in-frame clones are kept and a portion is missing. The repertoire holds 15,000 to 20,000 clones, with roughly 88% as singletons. The sample comprised peripheral blood. The receptors stem from a human donor in a cohort sampled during active COVID-19.

The chain has TRBV9 and TRBJ2-5; the match to TRBD1 covers 8 bases. Germline CDR1 SGDLS, CDR2 YYNGEE. The CDR3 contains 15 residues. J lost 5 bases, V lost 0 bases, and 6 bases had no gene match. The CDR3 sequence: CASSVDQGAKETQYF. The CDR3 nucleotides read TGTGCCAGCAGCGTAGACCAGGGGGCAAAGGAGACCCAGTACTTC.

The chain uses TRBV7-2 and TRBJ2-3; D is ambiguous. The V gene lost 5 bases and the J gene lost 4 bases, with 7 bases spanning the gap. This CDR3 is 12 amino acids long. Germline V CDR1 and CDR2: SGHTA, FQGNSA. The CDR3 region is CASSPTADTQYF. The CDR3 DNA follows: TGTGCCAGCAGCCCCACTGCAGATACGCAGTATTTT. Supplemented by reference TRBV7-2 and TRBJ2-3, the full variable domain reads GAGVSQSPSNKVTEKGKDVELRCDPISGHTALYWYRQSLGQGLEFLIYFQGNSAPDKSGLPSDRFSAERTGGSVSTLTIQRTQQEDSAVYLCASSPTADTQYFGPGTRLTVL.

The chain links TRBV2 to TRBJ2-7; the match to TRBD1 covers 9 bases. The junction had 12 bases not matched to a gene; V was cut back by 4 bases and J by 2 bases. The CDR3 consists of 17 residues. Looked up from germline, CDR1 is SNHLY and CDR2 is FYNNEI. CDR3 sequence reads: CASSGERGDRDTYEQYF. DNA of the CDR3: TGTGCCAGCAGTGGGGAAAGGGGGGACAGGGATACCTACGAGCAGTACTTC.

CDR3 in amino acids: CASSLHSNSNQPQHF. In DNA form, the CDR3 reads TGTGCCAGCAGCCTCCACAGTAATAGCAATCAGCCCCAGCATTTT. The V and J genes are TRBV7-2 and TRBJ1-5; D call uncertain. Trimming shortened V by 5 bases and J by 0 bases, and 11 bases separated the two germline ends. The CDR3 runs 15 residues. Germline loops: CDR1 SGHTA, CDR2 FQGNSA.

This rearrangement joins TRBV5-1 to TRBJ1-2, with unresolved D. V lost 2 bases, J lost 8 bases, and 13 bases lay in between. CDR3 length: 13 amino acids. Germline lookup yields CDR1 SGHRS and CDR2 YFSETQ. CDR3 bases: TGCGCCAGCAGCTTCGAACCCGCTCGGGGCTACACCTTC. Translation: CASSFEPARGYTF.

This rearrangement joins TRBV6-2 or TRBV6-3 to TRBJ2-1; 14 bases agree with TRBD2. J gave up 8 bases and V 2 bases, and 11 bases lay outside the gene matches. Germline loops: CDR1 MNHEY, CDR2 SVGEGT. The CDR3 extends over 18 amino acids. CDR3 DNA sequence: TGTGCCAGCAGTTACGCCGCCCCGGGACTAGCGGGAGTCGATGAGCAGTTCTTC. It specifies CASSYAAPGLAGVDEQFF.

The V and J genes are TRBV24-1 and TRBJ1-2, with 7 bases aligning to TRBD1. V dropped 4 bases and J dropped 3; count of bases not matched to a gene: 4. Germline V lookup: CDR1 KGHDR, CDR2 SFDVKD. CDR3 size: 14 residues. The CDR3 DNA reads as TGTGCCACCAGTGACTCCAGGGGGGACTATGGCTACACCTTC. The encoded protein is CATSDSRGDYGYTF.

This rearrangement joins TRBV11-3 to TRBJ2-1; tentatively, D is TRBD2 (6 bases). From germline, CDR1 is SGHNT and CDR2 YENEEA. V lost 5 bases and J lost 3, with 8 bases in between. The CDR3 contains 13 residues. CDR3 sequence reads: CASSGGFYNEQFF. The CDR3 nucleotides are TGTGCCAGCAGCGGAGGGTTCTACAATGAGCAGTTCTTC.

This clone was seen a handful of times. V and J are TRBV28 and TRBJ2-5; tentative D call: TRBD2 (6 bases). Germline CDR1 reads MDHEN; CDR2 reads SYDVKM. The CDR3 length is 14 residues. Trimming pared 3 bases from V and 3 bases from J, leaving 11 bases between. CDR3 loop: CASSFGGVEETQYF. As DNA, the CDR3 is TGTGCCAGCAGTTTTGGAGGGGTTGAAGAGACCCAGTACTTC. The whole variable domain, filled in from reference TRBV28 and TRBJ2-5, reads DVKVTQSSRYLVKRTGEKVFLECVQDMDHENMFWYRQDPGLGLRLIYFSYDVKMKEKGDIPEGYSVSREKKERFSLILESASTNQTSMYLCASSFGGVEETQYFGPGTRLLVL.

V is TRBV7-9 and J is TRBJ2-2; 7 positions match TRBD1. The junction had 10 bases not matched to a gene; V was cut back by 5 bases and J by 1 base. Looked up from germline, CDR1 is SEHNR and CDR2 is FQNEAQ (reference sequence). The CDR3 has 17 amino acids. CDR3 bases: TGTGCCAGCAGCCGGGACAGAGTAGGGGGGAACACCGGGGAGCTGTTTTTT. Protein sequence: CASSRDRVGGNTGELFF.

The gene calls are TRBV10-1 and TRBJ2-1, with TRBD2 as a possible D gene (6 bases). V dropped 6 bases and J dropped 5 bases, with 17 bases sitting between them. The CDR3 covers 15 residues. Germline CDR1 WNHNN, CDR2 SYGVQD (reference sequence). Here the CDR3 reads CASSLGGMMDNEQFF. CDR3 in DNA: TGCGCCAGCAGCCTCGGAGGGATGATGGACAATGAGCAGTTCTTC.

This clone was recorded only once. This chain links TRBV10-3 with TRBJ2-3; D call uncertain. CDR1 is ENHRY, CDR2 SYGVKD, per germline. This CDR3 spans 16 amino acids. V dropped 0 bases and J dropped 6 bases, with 16 bases sitting between them. CDR3 nucleotides: TGTGCCATCAGTGAGTCAGTGTCTTACCCCAGGGATACGCAGTATTTT. Translating gives CAISESVSYPRDTQYF.

The V gene is TRBV5-1, the J gene TRBJ1-1; 7 bases are a match to TRBD1. The V and J ends lost 7 bases and 1 base, in that order; junction bases with no gene match: 7. Per germline, CDR1 SGHRS and CDR2 YFSETQ. The CDR3 is 14 amino acids. The CDR3 region is CASEKGAGNTEAFF. The CDR3 nucleotides are TGCGCCAGCGAGAAGGGGGCAGGGAACACTGAAGCTTTCTTT. Variable domain in full (rest from reference TRBV5-1 and TRBJ1-1): KAGVTQTPRYLIKTRGQQVTLSCSPISGHRSVSWYQQTPGQGLQFLFEYFSETQRNKGNFPGRFSGRQFSNSRSEMNVSTLELGDSALYLCASEKGAGNTEAFFGQGTRLTVV.

The rearrangement uses TRBV10-3 and TRBJ2-1; 7 bases agree with TRBD2. CDR1 is ENHRY, CDR2 SYGVKD, per germline. V dropped 4 bases and J dropped 1; count of bases not matched to a gene: 4. The CDR3 length is 15 residues. CDR3 residues: CAISAGGSSYNEQFF. The DNA of the CDR3 is TGTGCCATCAGTGCTGGCGGGAGTTCCTACAATGAGCAGTTCTTC.

The chain joins TRBV5-1 to TRBJ2-5; 8 bases fit TRBD2. CDR1 is SGHRS, CDR2 YFSETQ, per germline. V trimming: 1 base; J trimming: 7 bases; junction bases outside the gene matches: 6. The CDR3 length is 14 residues. This CDR3 reads CASSLKAGVGTQYF. CDR3 sequence (DNA): TGCGCCAGCAGCTTGAAAGCGGGGGTCGGGACCCAGTACTTC.

The rearrangement links TRBV27 to TRBJ2-7; 8 bases match TRBD2. Germline V gene lookup returns CDR1 MNHEY and CDR2 SMNVEV (reference sequence). With 5 bases clipped from V and 4 bases from J, the junction kept 19 bases outside the gene matches. The CDR3 has 18 residues. DNA of the CDR3: TGTGCCAGCAGTCCTTCTTTCTTCGCCGGGAGGGCCGGATACGAGCAGTACTTC. It encodes CASSPSFFAGRAGYEQYF.

The chain carries TRBV6-1 and TRBJ1-4, with D possibly being TRBD1 (5 bases). Germline lookup yields CDR1 MNHNS and CDR2 SASEGT. The CDR3 length is 14 residues. V was cut by 3 bases and J by 8 bases, with 13 bases left in between. CDR3 in amino acids: CASSDREGREKLFF. As DNA, the CDR3 is TGTGCCAGCAGTGACAGGGAGGGTCGCGAAAAACTGTTTTTT.

This chain connects TRBV5-5 to TRBJ1-4; TRBD1 matches 8 bases. Germline assignment: CDR1 SGHKS and CDR2 YYEKEE (reference sequence). This CDR3 region has 15 residues. J lost 8 bases, V lost 2 bases, and 8 bases had no gene match. The CDR3 DNA reads TGTGCCAGCAGCTTAGAACCGGGACAGGTGGAAAAACTGTTTTTT. Its protein product is CASSLEPGQVEKLFF. Based on the CDR3 plus reference TRBV5-5 and TRBJ1-4, the full variable domain is DAGVTQSPTHLIKTRGQQVTLRCSPISGHKSVSWYQQVLGQGPQFIFQYYEKEERGRGNFPDRFSARQFPNYSSELNVNALLLGDSALYLCASSLEPGQVEKLFFGSGTQLSVL.